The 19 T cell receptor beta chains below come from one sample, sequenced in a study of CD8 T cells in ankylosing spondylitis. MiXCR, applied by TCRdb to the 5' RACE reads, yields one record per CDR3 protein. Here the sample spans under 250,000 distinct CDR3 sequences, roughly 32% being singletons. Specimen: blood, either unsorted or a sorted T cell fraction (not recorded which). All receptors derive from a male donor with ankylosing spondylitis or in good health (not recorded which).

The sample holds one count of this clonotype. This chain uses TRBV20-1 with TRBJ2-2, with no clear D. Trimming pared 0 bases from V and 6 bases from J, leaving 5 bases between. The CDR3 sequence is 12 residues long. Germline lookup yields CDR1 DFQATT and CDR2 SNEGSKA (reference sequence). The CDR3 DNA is TGCAGTGCTAGAGATCAGCCCGGGGAGCTGTTTTTT. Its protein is CSARDQPGELFF.

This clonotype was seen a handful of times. In DNA form, the CDR3 reads TGTGCCACCAGCCGCCGACTCCACACAGATACGCAGTATTTT. This codes for CATSRRLHTDTQYF. This chain joins TRBV15 and TRBJ2-3; D remains ambiguous. Germline V gives CDR1 LNHNV, CDR2 YYDKDF (reference sequence). The CDR3 consists of 14 residues. V lost 5 bases and J 2 bases, leaving 11 bases between the germline ends.

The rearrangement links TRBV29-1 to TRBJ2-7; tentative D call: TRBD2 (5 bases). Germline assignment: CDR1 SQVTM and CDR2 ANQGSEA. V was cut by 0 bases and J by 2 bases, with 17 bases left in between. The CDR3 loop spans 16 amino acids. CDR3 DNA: TGCAGCGTTGAAGATCTTAAGGGAGCGAACCCCTACGAGCAGTACTTC. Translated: CSVEDLKGANPYEQYF.

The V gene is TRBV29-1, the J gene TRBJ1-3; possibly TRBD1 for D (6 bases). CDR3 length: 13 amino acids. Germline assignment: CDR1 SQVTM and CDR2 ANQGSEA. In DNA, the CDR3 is TGCGGATTCAGGGGTTTCTCTGGAAACACCATATATTTT. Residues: CGFRGFSGNTIYF.

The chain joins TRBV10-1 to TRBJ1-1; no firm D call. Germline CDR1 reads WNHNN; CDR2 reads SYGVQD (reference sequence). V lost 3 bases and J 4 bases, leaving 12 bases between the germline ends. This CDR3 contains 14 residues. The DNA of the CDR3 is TGCGCCAGCAGTGAAACGAGCGTGGTCACTGAAGCTTTCTTT. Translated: CASSETSVVTEAFF.

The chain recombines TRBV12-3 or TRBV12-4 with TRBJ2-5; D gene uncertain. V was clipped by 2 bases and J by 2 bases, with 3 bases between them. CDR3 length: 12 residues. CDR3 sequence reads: CASSLRQETQYF. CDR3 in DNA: TGTGCCAGCAGTTTACGGCAAGAGACCCAGTACTTC.

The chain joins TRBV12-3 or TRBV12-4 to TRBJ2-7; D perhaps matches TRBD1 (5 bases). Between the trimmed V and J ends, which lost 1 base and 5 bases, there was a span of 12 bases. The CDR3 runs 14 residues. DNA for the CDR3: TGTGCCAGCAGTTTAGGTAAAGACAGTAACGAGCAGTACTTC. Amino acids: CASSLGKDSNEQYF.

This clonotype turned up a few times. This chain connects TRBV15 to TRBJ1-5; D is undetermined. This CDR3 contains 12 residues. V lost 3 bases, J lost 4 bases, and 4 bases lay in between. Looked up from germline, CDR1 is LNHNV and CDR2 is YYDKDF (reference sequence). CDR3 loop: CATSSLNQPQHF. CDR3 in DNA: TGTGCCACCAGCAGCCTTAATCAGCCCCAGCATTTT.

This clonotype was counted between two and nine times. CDR3 nucleotides: TGCAGTGCTCAATTCAGGACGGATACCTACATGAACACTGAAGCTTTCTTT. Translated: CSAQFRTDTYMNTEAFF. The chain couples TRBV20-1 to TRBJ1-1; the D is unclear. V lost 5 bases and J 0 bases, leaving 22 bases between the germline ends. The CDR3 is 17 amino acids. In germline, CDR1 is DFQATT, CDR2 SNEGSKA (reference sequence).

CDR3 DNA: TGTGCCAGCAGCTTAGGGTTCGGACAGGGGACAGATACGCAGTATTTT. Translation: CASSLGFGQGTDTQYF. The chain links TRBV7-2 to TRBJ2-3; 9 positions match TRBD1. CDR1 is SGHTA and CDR2 is FQGNSA in the germline V gene. V lost 1 base to trimming and J lost 3 bases; unmatched junction nucleotides: 5. The length of the CDR3 is 16 residues.

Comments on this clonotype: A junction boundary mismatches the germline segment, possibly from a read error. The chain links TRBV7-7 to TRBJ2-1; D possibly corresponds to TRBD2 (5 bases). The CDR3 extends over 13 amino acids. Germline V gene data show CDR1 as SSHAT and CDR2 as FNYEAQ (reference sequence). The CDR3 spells CASSFSGNHEQFF. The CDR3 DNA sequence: TGTGCTAGCAGCTTTTCGGGGAACCATGAGCAGTTCTTC.

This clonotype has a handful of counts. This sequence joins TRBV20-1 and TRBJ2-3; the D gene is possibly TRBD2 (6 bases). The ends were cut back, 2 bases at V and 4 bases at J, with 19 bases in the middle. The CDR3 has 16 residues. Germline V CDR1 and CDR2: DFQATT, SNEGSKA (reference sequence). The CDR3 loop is CSARTGVSGEADTQYF. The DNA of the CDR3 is TGCAGTGCTAGAACGGGTGTCTCGGGGGAGGCAGATACGCAGTATTTT.

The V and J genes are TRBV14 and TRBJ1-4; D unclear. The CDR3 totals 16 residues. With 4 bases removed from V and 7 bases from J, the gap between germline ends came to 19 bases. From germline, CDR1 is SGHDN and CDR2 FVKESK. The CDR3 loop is CASSPPGGASGEKLFF. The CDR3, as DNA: TGTGCCAGCAGCCCCCCGGGCGGAGCCTCCGGTGAAAAACTGTTTTTT. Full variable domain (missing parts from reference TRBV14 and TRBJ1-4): EAGVTQFPSHSVIEKGQTVTLRCDPISGHDNLYWYRRVMGKEIKFLLHFVKESKQDESGMPNNRFLAERTGGTYSTLKVQPAELEDSGVYFCASSPPGGASGEKLFFGSGTQLSVL.

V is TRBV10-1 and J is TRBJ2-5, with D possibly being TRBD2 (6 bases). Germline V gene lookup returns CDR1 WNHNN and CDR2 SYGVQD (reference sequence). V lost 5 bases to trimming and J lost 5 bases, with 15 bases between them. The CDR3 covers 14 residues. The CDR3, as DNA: TGCGCCAGCAGTCCCGGGCAGGCGGGGGAGACCCAGTACTTC. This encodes CASSPGQAGETQYF.

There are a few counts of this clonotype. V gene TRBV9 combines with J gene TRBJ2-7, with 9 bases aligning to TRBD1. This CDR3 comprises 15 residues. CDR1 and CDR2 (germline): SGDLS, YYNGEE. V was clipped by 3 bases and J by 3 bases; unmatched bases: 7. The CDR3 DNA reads TGTGCCAGCAGCGGGGACACAGGGGGCATCTACGAGCAGTACTTC. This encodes CASSGDTGGIYEQYF.

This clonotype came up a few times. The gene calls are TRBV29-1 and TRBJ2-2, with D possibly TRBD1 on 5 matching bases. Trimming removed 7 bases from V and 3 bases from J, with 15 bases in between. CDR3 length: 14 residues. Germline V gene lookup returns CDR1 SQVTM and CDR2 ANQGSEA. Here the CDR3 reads CSAQGRSDTGELFF. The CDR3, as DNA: TGCAGCGCGCAGGGCAGGTCTGACACCGGGGAGCTGTTTTTT.

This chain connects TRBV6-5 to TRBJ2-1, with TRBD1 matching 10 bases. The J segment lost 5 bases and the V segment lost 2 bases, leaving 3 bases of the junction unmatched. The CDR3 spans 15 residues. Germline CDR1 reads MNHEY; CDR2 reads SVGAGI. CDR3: CASSYGTGANNEQFF. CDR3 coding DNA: TGTGCCAGCAGTTACGGGACAGGGGCTAACAATGAGCAGTTCTTC.

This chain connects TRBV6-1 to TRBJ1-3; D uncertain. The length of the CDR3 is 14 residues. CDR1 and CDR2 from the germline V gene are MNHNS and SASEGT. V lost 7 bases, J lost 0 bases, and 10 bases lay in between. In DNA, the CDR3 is TGTGCCAGCACTTCAGGCTTCTCTGGAAACACCATATATTTT. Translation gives CASTSGFSGNTIYF.

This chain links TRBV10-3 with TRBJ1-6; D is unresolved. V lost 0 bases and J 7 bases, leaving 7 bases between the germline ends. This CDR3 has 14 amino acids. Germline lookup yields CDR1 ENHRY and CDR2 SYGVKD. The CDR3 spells CAISESASNSPLHF. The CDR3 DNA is TGTGCCATCAGTGAGTCCGCCTCGAATTCACCCCTCCACTTT.